This TCR beta chain is from a study of shared clonotypes between healthy human individuals. The wider study: CD8 memory received one plate per donor, CD8 naive two, CD4 memory three and CD4 naive three.

Study-wide results and limits: Naive CD4 clonotype sharing across a handful of donors was around 5%. Sequencing depth was expected to influence donor clonotype sharing.

Germline V gene lookup returns CDR1 SGDLS and CDR2 YYNGEE. The V end was cut by 2 bases, the J end by 0 bases, with 8 bases between. The CDR3 is 15 residues long. Generated by immunoSEQ multiplex PCR, the TCRdb table keeps only in-frame clones and is missing some. The table includes about 680,000 clones, less than 80% detected once. As to this clone: The antigen is undetermined. Distinct nucleotide sequences in the sample also encode this CDR3.

The study enrolled healthy HIV-negative adults without recent acute infections or vaccinations as donors. This TCR was sampled from a woman aged 25 to 39 in good health. The chain couples TRBV9 to TRBJ2-2, with D possibly TRBD1 on 6 matching bases. Sequenced: memory CD4+ T cells sorted from blood. The sample's subset: CD45RA-negative fraction. In DNA form, the CDR3 reads TGTGCCAGCAGCGTGCAGGGGTCGAACACCGGGGAGCTGTTTTTT. Translation gives CASSVQGSNTGELFF.